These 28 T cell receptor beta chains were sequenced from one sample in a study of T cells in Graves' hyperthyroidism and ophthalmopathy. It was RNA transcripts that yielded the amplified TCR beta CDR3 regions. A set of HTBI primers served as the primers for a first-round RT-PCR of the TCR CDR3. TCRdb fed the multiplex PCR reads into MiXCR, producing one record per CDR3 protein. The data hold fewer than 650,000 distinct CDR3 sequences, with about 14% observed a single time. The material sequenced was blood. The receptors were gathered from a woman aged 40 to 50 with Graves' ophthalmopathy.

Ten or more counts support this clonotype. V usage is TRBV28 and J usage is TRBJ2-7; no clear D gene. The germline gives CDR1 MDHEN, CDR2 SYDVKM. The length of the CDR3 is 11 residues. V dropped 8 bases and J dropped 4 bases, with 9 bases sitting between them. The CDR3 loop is CASGPLYEQYF. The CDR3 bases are TGTGCCAGCGGGCCTTTATACGAGCAGTACTTC.

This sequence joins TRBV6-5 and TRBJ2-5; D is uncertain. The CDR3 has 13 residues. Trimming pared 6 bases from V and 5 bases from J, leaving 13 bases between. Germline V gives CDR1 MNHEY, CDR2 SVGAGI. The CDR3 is CASRDSSGETQYF. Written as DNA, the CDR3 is TGTGCCAGCAGGGATTCGAGTGGGGAGACCCAGTACTTC.

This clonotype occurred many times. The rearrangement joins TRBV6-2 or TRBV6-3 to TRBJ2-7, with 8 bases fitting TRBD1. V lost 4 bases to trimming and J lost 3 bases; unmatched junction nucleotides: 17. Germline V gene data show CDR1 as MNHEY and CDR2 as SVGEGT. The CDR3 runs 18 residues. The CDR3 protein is CASSWSGGRAGKLYEQYF. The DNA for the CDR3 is TGTGCCAGCAGTTGGTCAGGGGGCCGCGCGGGAAAACTCTACGAGCAGTACTTC.

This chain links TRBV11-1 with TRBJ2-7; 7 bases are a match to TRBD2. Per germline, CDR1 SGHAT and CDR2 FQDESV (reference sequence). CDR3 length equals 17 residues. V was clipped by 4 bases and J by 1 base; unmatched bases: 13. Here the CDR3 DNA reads TGTGCCAGCAGCTCTCGAGGGGTTACTAGCGATTCCTACGAGCAGTACTTC. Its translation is CASSSRGVTSDSYEQYF.

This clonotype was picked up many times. In DNA, the CDR3 is TGTGCCAGTAGAAAACGGGACTCAATGGAGGCTTTCTTT. Translating it yields CASRKRDSMEAFF. The chain carries TRBV19 and TRBJ1-1; D possibly corresponds to TRBD1 (5 bases). CDR3 length: 13 amino acids. The germline CDR1 and CDR2 sequences are LNHDA and SQIVND (reference sequence). V was cut by 6 bases and J by 11 bases, with 19 bases left in between.

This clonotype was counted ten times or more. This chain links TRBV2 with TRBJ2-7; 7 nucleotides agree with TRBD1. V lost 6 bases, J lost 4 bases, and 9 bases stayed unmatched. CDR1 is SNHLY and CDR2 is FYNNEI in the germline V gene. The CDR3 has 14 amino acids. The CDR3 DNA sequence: TGTGCCAGCAGGGCGGACAGGTCGTCTTACGAGCAGTACTTC. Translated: CASRADRSSYEQYF.

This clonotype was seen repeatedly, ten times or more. The DNA of the CDR3 is TGTGCCAGCAGTGAAACCGGACGGAGAGCTAACTATGGCTACACCTTC. Amino acid sequence: CASSETGRRANYGYTF. V gene TRBV25-1 combines with J gene TRBJ1-2; D remains unclear. Deletions cut 2 bases from V and 0 bases from J, with 13 bases between. The CDR3 sequence is 16 residues long. Germline V gene data show CDR1 as MGHDK and CDR2 as SYGVNS.

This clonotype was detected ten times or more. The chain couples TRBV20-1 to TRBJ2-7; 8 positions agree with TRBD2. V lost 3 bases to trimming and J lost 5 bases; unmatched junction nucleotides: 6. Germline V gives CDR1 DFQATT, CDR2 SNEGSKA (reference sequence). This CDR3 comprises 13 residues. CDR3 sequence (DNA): TGCAGTGCTAGTGCGGGGGGATTCGACGAGCAGTACTTC. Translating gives CSASAGGFDEQYF.

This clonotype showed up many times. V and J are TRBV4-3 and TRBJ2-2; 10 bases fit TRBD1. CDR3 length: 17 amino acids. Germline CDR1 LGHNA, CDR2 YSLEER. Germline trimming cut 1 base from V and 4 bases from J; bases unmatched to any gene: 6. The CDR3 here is CASSQGYRTGGTGELFF. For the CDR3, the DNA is TGCGCCAGCAGCCAAGGCTATCGGACAGGGGGCACCGGGGAGCTGTTTTTT.

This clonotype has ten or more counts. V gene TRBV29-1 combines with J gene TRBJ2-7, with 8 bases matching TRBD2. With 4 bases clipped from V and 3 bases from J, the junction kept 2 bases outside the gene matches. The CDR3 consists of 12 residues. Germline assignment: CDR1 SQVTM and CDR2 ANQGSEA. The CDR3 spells CSVGSGGYEQYF. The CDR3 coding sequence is TGCAGCGTTGGCAGCGGGGGCTACGAGCAGTACTTC.

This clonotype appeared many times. As DNA, the CDR3 is TGTGCCAGCAGCTTGGCGTGGACTAGCGAGCAGTACTTC. Translating gives CASSLAWTSEQYF. This rearrangement joins TRBV5-6 to TRBJ2-7; 7 bases match TRBD2. J was trimmed by 6 bases and V by 0 bases; bases with no gene match: 3. Germline V gene data show CDR1 as SGHDT and CDR2 as YYEEEE. The CDR3 totals 13 residues.

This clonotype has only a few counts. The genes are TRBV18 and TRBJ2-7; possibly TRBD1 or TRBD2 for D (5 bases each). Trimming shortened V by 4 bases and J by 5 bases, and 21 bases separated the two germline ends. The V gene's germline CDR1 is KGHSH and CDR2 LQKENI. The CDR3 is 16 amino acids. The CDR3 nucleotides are TGTGCCAGCTCACACCCGACGGGACCCCTTAGGCACGAGCAGTACTTC. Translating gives CASSHPTGPLRHEQYF.

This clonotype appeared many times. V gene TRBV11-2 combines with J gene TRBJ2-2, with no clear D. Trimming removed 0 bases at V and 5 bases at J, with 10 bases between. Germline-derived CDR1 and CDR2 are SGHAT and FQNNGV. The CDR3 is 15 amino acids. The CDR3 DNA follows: TGTGCCAGCAGCTTAGACCCATGGCGTACCGGGGAGCTGTTTTTT. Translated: CASSLDPWRTGELFF.

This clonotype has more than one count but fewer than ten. The CDR3 nucleotides read TGTGCCAGCAGTACCGGGACACACGAGCAGTACTTC. It codes for CASSTGTHEQYF. V is TRBV12-3 or TRBV12-4 and J is TRBJ2-7; the D gene is possibly TRBD1 (6 bases). V was cut by 5 bases and J by 5 bases, with 10 bases left in between. CDR3 size: 12 residues.

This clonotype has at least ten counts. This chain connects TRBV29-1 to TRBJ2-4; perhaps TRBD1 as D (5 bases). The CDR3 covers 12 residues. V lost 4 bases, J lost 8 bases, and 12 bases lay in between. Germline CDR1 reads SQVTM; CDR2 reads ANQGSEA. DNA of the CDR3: TGCAGCGTTGTCTCAGGGTCAGACATTCAGTACTTC. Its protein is CSVVSGSDIQYF.

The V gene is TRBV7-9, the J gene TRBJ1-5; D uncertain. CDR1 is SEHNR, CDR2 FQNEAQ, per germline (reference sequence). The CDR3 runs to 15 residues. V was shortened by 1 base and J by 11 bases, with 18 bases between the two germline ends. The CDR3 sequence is CASSLGWTVTEAQHF. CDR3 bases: TGTGCCAGCAGCTTAGGGTGGACGGTAACAGAGGCCCAGCATTTT.

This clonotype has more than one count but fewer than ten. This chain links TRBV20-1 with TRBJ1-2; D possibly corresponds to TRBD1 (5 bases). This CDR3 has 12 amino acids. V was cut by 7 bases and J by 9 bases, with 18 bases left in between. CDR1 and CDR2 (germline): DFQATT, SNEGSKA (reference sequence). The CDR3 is CSGYGQGGSYTF. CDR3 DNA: TGCAGTGGGTATGGCCAGGGAGGAAGCTACACCTTC.

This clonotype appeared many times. CDR3: CASSKGLAVDEQFF. In DNA form, the CDR3 reads TGCGCCAGCAGCAAAGGACTAGCAGTCGATGAGCAGTTCTTC. The rearrangement links TRBV5-1 to TRBJ2-1; 8 nucleotides agree with TRBD2. CDR3 size: 14 residues. Trimming took 4 bases from V and 8 from J; bases not matched to a gene: 8. Germline lookup yields CDR1 SGHRS and CDR2 YFSETQ.

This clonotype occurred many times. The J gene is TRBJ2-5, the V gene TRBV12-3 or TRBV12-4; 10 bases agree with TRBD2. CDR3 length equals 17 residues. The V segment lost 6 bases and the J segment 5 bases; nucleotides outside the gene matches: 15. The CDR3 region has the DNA TGTGCCAGCAGACTTGGGGCTAGCGGGAGCGGGGGTGAGACCCAGTACTTC. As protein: CASRLGASGSGGETQYF.

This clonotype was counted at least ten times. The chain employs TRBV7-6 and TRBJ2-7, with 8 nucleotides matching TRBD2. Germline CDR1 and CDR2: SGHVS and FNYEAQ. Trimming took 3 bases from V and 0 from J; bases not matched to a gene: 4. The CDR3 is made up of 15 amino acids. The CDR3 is CASSFTSGSSYEQYF. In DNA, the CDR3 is TGTGCCAGCAGCTTTACTAGCGGTTCCTCCTACGAGCAGTACTTC.

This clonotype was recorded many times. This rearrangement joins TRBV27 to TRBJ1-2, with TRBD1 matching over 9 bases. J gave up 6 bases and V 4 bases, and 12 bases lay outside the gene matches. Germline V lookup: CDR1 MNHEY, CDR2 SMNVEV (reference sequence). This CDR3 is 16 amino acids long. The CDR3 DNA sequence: TGTGCCAGCAGTTACTCCTGGGACAGGGTGAATAATGGCTACACCTTC. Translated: CASSYSWDRVNNGYTF.

This CDR3 reads CASRKEGADRNIQYF. As DNA, the CDR3 is TGTGCCAGTCGCAAGGAGGGGGCCGACAGAAACATTCAGTACTTC. The chain has TRBV6-1 and TRBJ2-4; D is possibly TRBD1 (7 bases). Trimming stripped 9 bases from V and 6 bases from J, with 21 bases between. From germline, CDR1 is MNHNS and CDR2 SASEGT. The CDR3 runs 15 residues.

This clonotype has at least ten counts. The CDR3 loop is CASSLTGGINEQYF. The CDR3 nucleotides read TGCGCCAGCAGCTTGACAGGGGGCATAAACGAGCAGTACTTC. This rearrangement joins TRBV5-1 to TRBJ2-7; 9 nucleotides agree with TRBD1. Trimming removed 1 base from V and 5 bases from J; junction bases left unmatched: 4. The CDR3 has 14 residues. Germline V gene lookup returns CDR1 SGHRS and CDR2 YFSETQ.

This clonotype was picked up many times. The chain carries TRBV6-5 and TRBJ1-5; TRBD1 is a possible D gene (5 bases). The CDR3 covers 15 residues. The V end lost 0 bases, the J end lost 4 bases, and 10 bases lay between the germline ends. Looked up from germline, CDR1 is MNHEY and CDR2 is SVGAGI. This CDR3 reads CASSYSRTLNQPQHF. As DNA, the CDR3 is TGTGCCAGCAGTTACTCCCGGACACTAAATCAGCCCCAGCATTTT.

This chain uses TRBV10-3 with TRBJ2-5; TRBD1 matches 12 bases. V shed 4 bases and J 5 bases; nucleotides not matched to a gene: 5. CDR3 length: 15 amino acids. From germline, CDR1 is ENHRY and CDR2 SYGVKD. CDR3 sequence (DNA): TGTGCCATCAGTGGCGGGACAGGGGGCGAGGAGACCCAGTACTTC. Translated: CAISGGTGGEETQYF.

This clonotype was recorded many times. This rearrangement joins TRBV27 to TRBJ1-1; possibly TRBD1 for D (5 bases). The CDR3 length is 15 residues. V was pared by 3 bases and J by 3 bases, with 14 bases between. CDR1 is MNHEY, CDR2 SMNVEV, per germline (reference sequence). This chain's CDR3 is CASSLVWGGDTEAFF. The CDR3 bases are TGTGCCAGCAGTTTGGTTTGGGGGGGTGACACTGAAGCTTTCTTT.

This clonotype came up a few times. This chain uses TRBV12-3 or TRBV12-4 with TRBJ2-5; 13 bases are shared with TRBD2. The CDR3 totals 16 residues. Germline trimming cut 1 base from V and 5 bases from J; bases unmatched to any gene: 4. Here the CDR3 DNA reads TGTGCCAGCAGTTTAGTCGGACTAGCGGGAGTGGAGACCCAGTACTTC. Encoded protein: CASSLVGLAGVETQYF.

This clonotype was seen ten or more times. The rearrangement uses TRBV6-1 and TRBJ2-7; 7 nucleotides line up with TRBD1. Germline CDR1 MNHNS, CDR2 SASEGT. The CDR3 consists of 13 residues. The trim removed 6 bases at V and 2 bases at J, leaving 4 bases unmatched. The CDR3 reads CASRNTGAYEQYF. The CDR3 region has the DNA TGTGCCAGCAGAAACACAGGGGCCTACGAGCAGTACTTC.